These 21 T cell receptor beta chains share one sample of origin, sequenced in a study of CD4 T cell repertoires in COVID-19. Profiling relied on immunoSEQ multiplex PCR, and the TCRdb table lists in-frame clones only, not all of them. The data hold about 75,000 clones, with under 90% observed a single time. Sequenced here: CD4+ T cells from peripheral blood, sampled after recovery from COVID-19. These receptors were taken from a human donor who had COVID-19.

The CDR3 region has the DNA TGCGCCAGCAGCCCCGGACAGATCTCCTACGAGCAGTACTTC. It is translated as CASSPGQISYEQYF. The chain is built from TRBV5-1 and TRBJ2-7; TRBD1 might be the D (6 bases). In germline, CDR1 is SGHRS, CDR2 YFSETQ. The ends were cut back, 4 bases at V and 0 bases at J, with 11 bases in the middle. This CDR3 is 14 amino acids long.

This rearrangement joins TRBV9 to TRBJ2-1, with TRBD1 identical over 7 bases. The CDR3 covers 14 residues. V shed 3 bases and J 4 bases; nucleotides not matched to a gene: 4. The germline gives CDR1 SGDLS, CDR2 YYNGEE. The CDR3 spells CASSDRQGYNEQFF. Here the CDR3 DNA reads TGTGCCAGCAGCGACCGACAGGGATACAATGAGCAGTTCTTC. Full variable domain (missing parts from reference TRBV9 and TRBJ2-1): DSGVTQTPKHLITATGQRVTLRCSPRSGDLSVYWYQQSLDQGLQFLIQYYNGEERAKGNILERFSAQQFPDLHSELNLSSLELGDSALYFCASSDRQGYNEQFFGPGTRLTVL.

V gene TRBV4-2 combines with J gene TRBJ1-6, with D possibly TRBD1 on 5 matching bases. Per germline, CDR1 LGHNA and CDR2 YNFKEQ. Between the trimmed V and J ends, which lost 1 base and 5 bases, there was a span of 12 bases. The CDR3 loop spans 16 amino acids. The CDR3 nucleotides read TGTGCCAGCAGCCAAGTTGGGGGACCCAATAATTCACCCCTCCACTTT. Protein sequence: CASSQVGGPNNSPLHF.

V gene TRBV9 combines with J gene TRBJ1-4; D is undetermined. Germline V gives CDR1 SGDLS, CDR2 YYNGEE. The ends were cut back, 1 base at V and 11 bases at J, with 15 bases in the middle. CDR3 length equals 14 residues. The CDR3 nucleotides read TGTGCCAGCAGCGTACTAAGCCCCAGTCAGAAACTGTTTTTT. It codes for CASSVLSPSQKLFF.

In DNA, the CDR3 is TGTGCCAGCAGCGTAGCTCCAGAGTCCTACGAGCAGTACTTC. Amino acid sequence: CASSVAPESYEQYF. The V call is TRBV9, the J call TRBJ2-7; no definite D call. The germline V gene has CDR1 SGDLS and CDR2 YYNGEE. There are 14 residues in the CDR3. Between the trimmed V and J ends, which lost 0 bases and 1 base, there was a span of 8 bases.

CDR3 sequence (DNA): TGCAGTGCTAGTACTAGCGGGAGTAGGGGGCAGTATTTT. Amino acids: CSASTSGSRGQYF. The chain links TRBV20-1 to TRBJ2-3, with 11 bases lining up with TRBD2. The junction had 7 bases not matched to a gene; V was cut back by 3 bases and J by 11 bases. CDR1 is DFQATT and CDR2 is SNEGSKA in the germline V gene (reference sequence). The CDR3 sequence is 13 residues long.

The chain carries TRBV6-5 and TRBJ1-2; 7 nucleotides line up with TRBD1. The CDR3 runs 12 residues. The V gene end was trimmed by 5 bases and the J gene end by 7 bases; junction bases not matched to a gene: 4. CDR1 is MNHEY and CDR2 is SVGAGI in the germline V gene. The CDR3 DNA follows: TGTGCCAGCAGTCCCTCAGGGGGTGGCTACACCTTC. Amino acid sequence: CASSPSGGGYTF.

The chain links TRBV18 to TRBJ1-3; D unclear. CDR3 length: 14 amino acids. Trimming stripped 2 bases from V and 3 bases from J, with 8 bases between. Germline V gives CDR1 KGHSH, CDR2 LQKENI. The CDR3 DNA sequence: TGTGCCAGCTCACCAGGATTTGTTGGAAACACCATATATTTT. It translates to CASSPGFVGNTIYF.

V usage is TRBV5-1 and J usage is TRBJ1-2; unclear D gene. Trimming took 1 base from V and 3 from J, leaving 13 bases between them. In germline, CDR1 is SGHRS, CDR2 YFSETQ. This CDR3 has 15 residues. CDR3 DNA: TGCGCCAGCAGCTTGCAAGGACGGGGTGACTATGGCTACACCTTC. It is translated as CASSLQGRGDYGYTF.

This clone was detected a few times. The chain uses TRBV9 and TRBJ2-3; 9 nucleotides align to TRBD2. V lost 3 bases and J lost 0; bases outside the gene matches: 5. This CDR3 spans 16 amino acids. CDR1 and CDR2 (germline): SGDLS, YYNGEE. CDR3: CASSEGLAASTDTQYF. In nucleotides, the CDR3 is TGTGCCAGCAGCGAGGGACTAGCAGCTAGCACAGATACGCAGTATTTT.

In this sample, this clone turned up a few times. The gene calls are TRBV20-1 and TRBJ2-7; D not certain. Germline CDR1 and CDR2: DFQATT and SNEGSKA (reference sequence). The length of the CDR3 is 11 residues. V was trimmed by 6 bases and J by 5 bases, leaving 11 bases between them. CDR3 protein: CSARDGHEQYF. In nucleotides, the CDR3 is TGCAGTGCAAGGGATGGCCACGAGCAGTACTTC.

The CDR3 bases are TGTGCCAGCTCCTTCTCGGGACGATGGGACGAGCAGTACTTC. Its translation: CASSFSGRWDEQYF. The genes are TRBV4-2 and TRBJ2-7, with D perhaps TRBD1 or TRBD2 (5 bases each). The germline gives CDR1 LGHNA, CDR2 YNFKEQ. The CDR3 has 14 amino acids. V lost 8 bases and J lost 5, with 19 bases in between.

The genes are TRBV9 and TRBJ1-1; D remains ambiguous. The CDR3 consists of 13 residues. CDR1 and CDR2 from the germline V gene are SGDLS and YYNGEE. The V gene lost 1 base and the J gene lost 2 bases, with 6 bases spanning the gap. The CDR3 DNA reads as TGTGCCAGCAGCGTACATACAAACACTGAAGCTTTCTTT. Protein: CASSVHTNTEAFF. Together with reference TRBV9 and TRBJ1-1, the CDR3 gives the full variable domain: DSGVTQTPKHLITATGQRVTLRCSPRSGDLSVYWYQQSLDQGLQFLIQYYNGEERAKGNILERFSAQQFPDLHSELNLSSLELGDSALYFCASSVHTNTEAFFGQGTRLTVV.

This chain links TRBV3-1 (or the pseudogene TRBV3-2) with TRBJ1-4; tentatively, D is TRBD1 (6 bases). The germline V gene encodes CDR1 LGHDT and CDR2 YNNKEL (reference sequence). CDR3 length: 17 amino acids. The V end lost 0 bases, the J end lost 0 bases, and 11 bases lay between the germline ends. This chain's CDR3 is CASSQERRTATNEKLFF. CDR3 bases: TGTGCCAGCAGCCAAGAAAGGCGGACAGCAACTAATGAAAAACTGTTTTTT.

V and J are TRBV7-8 and TRBJ1-1; TRBD1 matches 8 bases. V lost 4 bases to trimming and J lost 12 bases; unmatched junction nucleotides: 10. The CDR3 has 13 amino acids. Germline CDR1 and CDR2: SGHVS and FQNEAQ. The CDR3 here is CASSSEAGQGSFF. CDR3 bases: TGTGCCAGCAGCTCCGAGGCCGGACAGGGATCTTTCTTT.

The genes are TRBV19 and TRBJ1-5; D unclear. Per the germline V gene, CDR1 is LNHDA and CDR2 is SQIVND (reference sequence). The CDR3 totals 14 residues. V was cut by 7 bases and J by 7 bases, with 17 bases left in between. In nucleotides, the CDR3 is TGTGCCAGTACCCAAGACCCCGGGATACAGCCCCAGCATTTT. Its translation is CASTQDPGIQPQHF.

This clone was observed a few times. J is TRBJ2-5 and V is TRBV12-3 or TRBV12-4; D remains unclear. Trimming pared 4 bases from V and 9 bases from J, leaving 9 bases between. CDR3 size: 11 residues. The CDR3 DNA sequence: TGTGCCAGCAGTTATGACGGGCCCCAGTACTTC. Its protein product is CASSYDGPQYF.

The chain recombines TRBV9 with TRBJ1-3; D gene ambiguous. V gave up 1 base and J gave up 2 bases, with 7 bases separating them. The CDR3 contains 14 residues. Per the germline V gene, CDR1 is SGDLS and CDR2 is YYNGEE. The CDR3 protein is CASSVHGAGNTIYF. The CDR3 region has the DNA TGTGCCAGCAGCGTACACGGGGCTGGAAACACCATATATTTT.

The V and J genes are TRBV5-4 and TRBJ1-1, with 8 positions matching TRBD1. Trimming removed 4 bases from V and 3 bases from J; junction bases left unmatched: 11. The CDR3 spans 16 residues. In germline, CDR1 is SGHNT, CDR2 YYREEE (reference sequence). The CDR3 spells CASSPSSTGEHTEAFF. In DNA form, the CDR3 reads TGTGCCAGCAGCCCGTCCTCGACAGGGGAGCACACTGAAGCTTTCTTT.

The rearrangement uses TRBV18 and TRBJ1-1; the D gene is possibly TRBD1 (5 bases). This CDR3 is built from 15 residues. The V and J ends lost 2 bases and 3 bases respectively, with 13 bases between them. Germline V gene lookup returns CDR1 KGHSH and CDR2 LQKENI. The CDR3 DNA reads TGTGCCAGCTCACCATCCCTCAGGGCTGACACTGAAGCTTTCTTT. It encodes CASSPSLRADTEAFF.

The chain has TRBV11-1 and TRBJ1-1; D is possibly TRBD1 (6 bases). Germline V gives CDR1 SGHAT, CDR2 FQDESV (reference sequence). Trimming left V 5 bases short and J 10 bases short, with 17 bases between. This CDR3 spans 13 amino acids. The CDR3 nucleotides are TGTGCCAGCAGCCCGGGACAAGGGGTAGGAGCTTTCTTT. It is translated as CASSPGQGVGAFF.